This section outlines one TCR beta chain sequence together with its context. Antigen specificity is unknown. The data were taken from a study of T cell clonotyping in hematopoietic cell transplantation. Looking at the study overall: Recipient samples before transplant were obtained post-cytoreduction.

As for time point: recipient sample about 28 days before transplant, after cytoreduction. Recipient blood drawn about 28 days pretransplant and days 30, 100, 180 after. Germline CDR1 and CDR2: SGHVS and FNYEAQ. V shed 6 bases and J shed 1 base, with 21 bases lying between them. This CDR3 has 18 amino acids. Findings and caveats of the study: Few recipient clonotypes overlapped donors; over 97% were de novo at given depth. Pathologically expanded recipient clonotypes increased progressively from day 30 to day 180 as diversity fell.

TCRdb keeps only in-frame clones here, not all; method: immunoSEQ multiplex PCR. In the table there are approximately 44,000 clones, around 80% of which are singletons. The rearrangement joins TRBV7-6 to TRBJ2-2; D remains ambiguous. The source of this sequence is a man between 60 and 75 years old with myelodysplastic syndrome. Some clones in this sample may be carry-over from other donors' samples. The sample here was peripheral blood mononuclear cells, taken before stem cell transplant. The DNA for the CDR3 is TGTGCCAGCAGTGGGCTCGGTCACCTTGCCCTGAACACCGGGGAGCTGTTTTTT. Its translation: CASSGLGHLALNTGELFF.